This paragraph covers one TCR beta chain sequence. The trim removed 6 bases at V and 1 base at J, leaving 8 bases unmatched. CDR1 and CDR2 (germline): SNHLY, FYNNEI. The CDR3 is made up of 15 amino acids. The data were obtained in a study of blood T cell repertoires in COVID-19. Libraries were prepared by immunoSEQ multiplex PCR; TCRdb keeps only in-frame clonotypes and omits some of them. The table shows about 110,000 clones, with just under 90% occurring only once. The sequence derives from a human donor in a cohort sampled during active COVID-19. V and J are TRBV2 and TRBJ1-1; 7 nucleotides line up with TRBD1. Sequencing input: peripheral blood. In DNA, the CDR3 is TGTGCCAGCAGGATGGGGACAGACCCGAACACTGAAGCTTTCTTT. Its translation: CASRMGTDPNTEAFF.